This T cell receptor beta chain was captured in a study of cytomegalovirus exposure and HLA in healthy donors. Regarding this clone: Its specificity is unknown.

The study, taken as a whole, reports: Sequence variants that were highly shared formed a cluster that was likely a sequencing artifact.

The PCR employed 60 Vbeta primers together with 13 Jbeta primers. Profiled with immunoSEQ multiplex PCR; TCRdb holds only in-frame clones, not every one. This table holds 100,000 to 150,000 clones, approximately 84% found once. V lost 3 bases and J lost 1, with 9 bases in between. The length of the CDR3 is 14 residues. This clonotype was obtained from a woman aged 18-35 years in good health and CMV-seronegative. Sample: PBMCs. The chain couples TRBV23-1 to TRBJ1-1; D is unresolved. TRBV23-1 qualifies as an ORF whose function is uncertain. In DNA, the CDR3 is TGCGCCAGCAGTCACGACTTAAGGAACACTGAAGCTTTCTTT. This translates into CASSHDLRNTEAFF.